This is a list of T cell receptor beta chains from one sample in a study of blood T cell repertoires in COVID-19. Only in-frame clones appear in the TCRdb table, and some are missing; sequencing was by immunoSEQ multiplex PCR. The profile covers about 220,000 clones, with 84% appearing a single time and 2% to 2.5% taken by the ten largest. Sequencing was done on a sample of peripheral blood. These receptors came from a man aged 35-49 years who had recovered from COVID-19. Both conserved end residues are part of each CDR3. The order of the fields is J gene, D gene, clone size, V gene, CDR3 DNA, CDR3 protein. A D gene is named only where the DNA matches it firmly. Expanded clones get a size class; other rows say once, few or many, or leave the size out.

>TRBJ2-3|TRBD2|NA|TRBV9
TGTGCCAGCAGCGCGGGACTAGCGGGCTCCGCCGATACGCAGTATTTT
CASSAGLAGSADTQYF
>TRBJ2-1|TRBD1|NA|TRBV5-4
TGTGCCAGCAGTCCTGACAGGGCTTTTGAGCAGTTCTTC
CASSPDRAFEQFF
>TRBJ2-5|NA|NA|TRBV4-1
TGCGCCAGCAGCCAAGGCCCTTTAGGTGGCAGGGAGACCCAGTACTTC
CASSQGPLGGRETQYF
>TRBJ2-1|NA|NA|TRBV12-3/TRBV12-4
TGTGCCAGCAGTTTAGCGGGGCGGCATGAGCAGTTCTTC
CASSLAGRHEQFF
>TRBJ2-7|NA|NA|TRBV13
TGTGCCAGCAGCCCGCCAGGGGAATACGAGCAGTACTTC
CASSPPGEYEQYF
>TRBJ2-7|NA|once|TRBV12-3/TRBV12-4
TGTGCCAGCAGTTTAGCGGACAGCTACGAGCAGTACTTC
CASSLADSYEQYF
>TRBJ2-3|NA|NA|TRBV27
TGTGCCAGCTCTCGGGTATCGATCACAGATACGCAGTATTTT
CASSRVSITDTQYF
>TRBJ2-1|TRBD2|NA|TRBV7-2
TGTGCCAGCAGCTTAGGGACTGGCGGGGGGCGGAATGAGCAGTTCTTC
CASSLGTGGGRNEQFF
>TRBJ2-2|TRBD1|NA|TRBV4-3
TGCGCCAGCAGCTACTCTAGAGGGGGCCCCCGGGGGGAGCTGTTTTTT
CASSYSRGGPRGELFF
>TRBJ2-1|NA|NA|TRBV5-6
TGTGCCAGCAGCTACGCAGGGAATGAGCAGTTCTTC
CASSYAGNEQFF
>TRBJ2-5|NA|NA|TRBV6-2/TRBV6-3
TGTGCCAGCAGTTACGGTCACAGACAGGCGCTATACTTC
CASSYGHRQALYF
>TRBJ2-7|NA|NA|TRBV3-1/TRBV3-2
TGTGCCAGCAGCCTAGACATCCAGGGATACGAGCAGTACTTC
CASSLDIQGYEQYF
>TRBJ2-7|TRBD2|NA|TRBV5-6
TGTGCCAGCAGCTTGGAACTAGCGGGGGCCTACGAGCAGTACTTC
CASSLELAGAYEQYF
>TRBJ1-2|TRBD1|NA|TRBV2
TGTGCCATCACCGGGACAGGGGACTATGGCTACACCTTC
CAITGTGDYGYTF
>TRBJ2-7|NA|NA|TRBV6-6
TGTGCCAGCCGGACGAGCGGAAGGTCCTACGAGCAGTACTTC
CASRTSGRSYEQYF
>TRBJ1-6|NA|NA|TRBV9
TGTGCCAGCAGCCTCCGGGAAAGGAATTCACCCCTCCACTTT
CASSLRERNSPLHF
>TRBJ2-6|NA|NA|TRBV19
TGTGCCAGTAGTCTTTCCTCTGGGGCCAACGTCCTGACTTTC
CASSLSSGANVLTF
>TRBJ2-3|TRBD2|few|TRBV7-9
TGTGCCAGCGGAGGCGGGAGTTCCTCAGATACGCAGTATTTT
CASGGGSSSDTQYF
>TRBJ2-7|NA|NA|TRBV7-2
TGTGCCAGCGGGAGTCGCACCTACGAGCAGTACTTC
CASGSRTYEQYF
>TRBJ1-1|NA|NA|TRBV10-2
TGCGCCAGCAGTGAGTATCCCGGGACTGAAGCTTTCTTT
CASSEYPGTEAFF
>TRBJ2-2|NA|NA|TRBV5-6
TGTGCCAGCAGCTTTTCCGAGGCGGGATTTGTGGAGCTGTTTTTT
CASSFSEAGFVELFF
>TRBJ2-1|TRBD2|NA|TRBV19
TGTGCCAGTAGTATAGGACTAGCGGGAGGGCCCTCCGAATACTACAATGAGCAGTTCTTC
CASSIGLAGGPSEYYNEQFF
>TRBJ1-2|NA|NA|TRBV7-2
TGTGCCAGCAGCTTTCTGCGGACTTTGGGTGGTGGCTACACCTTC
CASSFLRTLGGGYTF
>TRBJ2-1|NA|once|TRBV4-3
TGCGCCAGCAGCCAAGATTGGGCTCGGGAGCAGTTCTTC
CASSQDWAREQFF
>TRBJ2-1|NA|NA|TRBV7-2
TGTGCCAGCAGCTTAGATGTTGTCTTCGGCAATGAGCAGTTCTTC
CASSLDVVFGNEQFF
>TRBJ2-5|NA|NA|TRBV20-1
TGCAGTGCTGGCCACGATCGACTAGGGTACTTC
CSAGHDRLGYF
>TRBJ2-7|NA|NA|TRBV10-3
TGTGCCATCAACACCGGCGGGGACGGTGAAAGGTACTTC
CAINTGGDGERYF
>TRBJ1-2|NA|NA|TRBV7-2
TGTGCCAGCAGCTTGTTAGTCTTTGGTGGCTACACCTTC
CASSLLVFGGYTF
>TRBJ2-7|TRBD2|few|TRBV11-2
TGTGCCAGCAGCGGCCGCCTAGCGGGGCCCTACGAGCAGTACTTC
CASSGRLAGPYEQYF
>TRBJ1-2|TRBD1|many|TRBV6-2/TRBV6-3
TGTGCCAGCAGTTACGCCGGGACAGGGGGTTATGGCTACACCTTC
CASSYAGTGGYGYTF
>TRBJ2-1|TRBD2|NA|TRBV6-6
TGTGCCAGCAGTTACGACCCGGGACTAGAGAATGAGCAGTTCTTC
CASSYDPGLENEQFF
>TRBJ2-7|TRBD1|NA|TRBV18
TGTGCCAGCTCACCATATGGCGACAGGGGTAACGAGCAGTACTTC
CASSPYGDRGNEQYF
>TRBJ1-6|NA|NA|TRBV9
TGTGCCAGCAGCGCTGCTGGTGCGCCGAATTCACCCCTCCACTTT
CASSAAGAPNSPLHF
>TRBJ2-7|NA|NA|TRBV5-1
TGCGCCAGCAGCTCGACAGTATCGCACTACGAGCAGTACTTC
CASSSTVSHYEQYF
>TRBJ2-5|NA|NA|TRBV27
TGTGCCAGCAGTCCACCCCCCAGGGTCCGAGAGACCCAGTACTTC
CASSPPPRVRETQYF
>TRBJ2-2|NA|NA|TRBV5-1
TGCGCCAGCAGCTTGGGACATTTGAACACCGGGGAGCTGTTTTTT
CASSLGHLNTGELFF
>TRBJ2-7|TRBD1|NA|TRBV11-2
TGTGCCAGCAGCCCTGGACAGGGGACTTCCTACGAGCAGTACTTC
CASSPGQGTSYEQYF
>TRBJ1-5|TRBD1|NA|TRBV5-4
TGTGCCAGCAGCAACAGGGGACATAGCAATCAGCCCCAGCATTTT
CASSNRGHSNQPQHF
>TRBJ2-1|TRBD2|NA|TRBV10-2
TGCGCCAGCAGTTCGACGACTAGCGGGGGGGCTCGGGATGAGCAGTTCTTC
CASSSTTSGGARDEQFF
>TRBJ2-5|TRBD1|NA|TRBV5-4
TGTGCCAGCAGCTTGGAGGGGGCTGAGACCCAGTACTTC
CASSLEGAETQYF
>TRBJ2-7|TRBD2|NA|TRBV3-1/TRBV3-2
TGTGCCAGCAGCGAGAGACTAGCGGGGCCCTACGAGCAGTACTTC
CASSERLAGPYEQYF